Shown below are 10 T cell receptor beta chains from a single sample sequenced in a study of blood T cell repertoires in COVID-19. Profiling relied on immunoSEQ multiplex PCR, and the TCRdb table lists in-frame clones only, not all of them. This sample carries 250,000 or so clones, around 84% of them seen once, and the ten largest clones take roughly 1.7%. The sample comprised PBMCs or T cells enriched from blood (not recorded which). These receptors originate from a man aged 35 to 55 who had recovered from COVID-19.

The V call is TRBV5-1, the J call TRBJ1-6; D call uncertain. This CDR3 is 15 amino acids long. The V gene lost 4 bases and the J gene lost 4 bases, with 12 bases spanning the gap. CDR1 and CDR2 from the germline V gene are SGHRS and YFSETQ. The CDR3 sequence is CASSPRREYNSPLHF. The CDR3 DNA follows: TGCGCCAGCAGCCCCCGCCGGGAATATAATTCACCCCTCCACTTT. The full variable domain, rest sourced from reference TRBV5-1 and TRBJ1-6, is KAGVTQTPRYLIKTRGQQVTLSCSPISGHRSVSWYQQTPGQGLQFLFEYFSETQRNKGNFPGRFSGRQFSNSRSEMNVSTLELGDSALYLCASSPRREYNSPLHFGNGTRLTVT.

The chain combines TRBV5-5 with TRBJ1-1; 7 nucleotides line up with TRBD1. The CDR3 loop spans 18 amino acids. Germline V gene sequence: CDR1 SGHKS, CDR2 YYEKEE (reference sequence). V shed 2 bases and J 5 bases; nucleotides not matched to a gene: 18. Written as DNA, the CDR3 is TGTGCCAGCAGCTTACTGAGACTTAAGGGGGCGAGAGGGACTGAAGCTTTCTTT. Translated, it gives CASSLLRLKGARGTEAFF.

In this sample, this clone turned up many times. The chain combines TRBV29-1 with TRBJ2-1; D remains ambiguous. CDR1 is SQVTM and CDR2 is ANQGSEA in the germline V gene. The V end was cut by 4 bases, the J end by 5 bases, with 9 bases between. The CDR3 totals 12 residues. CDR3 DNA sequence: TGCAGCGTTGGCCCCCCTAACAATGAGCAGTTCTTC. Encoded protein: CSVGPPNNEQFF.

The chain combines TRBV3-1 (or the pseudogene TRBV3-2) with TRBJ1-1; 8 positions agree with TRBD1. CDR3 size: 15 residues. The germline gives CDR1 LGHDT, CDR2 YNNKEL (reference sequence). The junction had 9 bases not matched to a gene; V was cut back by 4 bases and J by 5 bases. CDR3 amino acids: CASSPRGQGGTEAFF. For the CDR3, the DNA is TGTGCCAGCAGCCCCAGGGGGCAGGGAGGAACTGAAGCTTTCTTT.

The chain combines TRBV4-2 with TRBJ2-1; 8 bases line up with TRBD2. Germline loops: CDR1 LGHNA, CDR2 YNFKEQ. The CDR3 runs 15 residues. V dropped 1 base and J dropped 6; count of bases not matched to a gene: 5. The CDR3 region is CASSQVLAGPNEQFF. CDR3 bases: TGTGCCAGCAGCCAAGTATTAGCGGGACCCAATGAGCAGTTCTTC.

The chain combines TRBV28 with TRBJ1-5; D is perhaps TRBD1 (5 bases). V was trimmed by 1 base and J by 4 bases, leaving 11 bases between them. CDR3 length equals 15 residues. Germline V gene lookup returns CDR1 MDHEN and CDR2 SYDVKM. CDR3 sequence (DNA): TGTGCCAGCAGTTTATCTGCGGGGGGTAATCAGCCCCAGCATTTT. It translates to CASSLSAGGNQPQHF. Filled out from reference TRBV28 and TRBJ1-5, the complete variable domain reads DVKVTQSSRYLVKRTGEKVFLECVQDMDHENMFWYRQDPGLGLRLIYFSYDVKMKEKGDIPEGYSVSREKKERFSLILESASTNQTSMYLCASSLSAGGNQPQHFGDGTRLSIL.

CDR3 amino acids: CASSWGTGQNHYGYTF. The CDR3, as DNA: TGCGCCAGCAGCTGGGGGACAGGGCAGAATCACTATGGCTACACCTTC. This rearrangement joins TRBV5-1 to TRBJ1-2; 9 bases fit TRBD1. The germline gives CDR1 SGHRS, CDR2 YFSETQ. V shed 3 bases, J shed 3 bases, and the junction held 9 bases outside the gene matches. The CDR3 length is 16 residues.

J is TRBJ1-3 and V is TRBV5-6, with 8 bases fitting TRBD1. The CDR3 is 15 residues long. Trimming cost V 4 bases and J 0 bases; bases outside gene matches: 3. CDR1 and CDR2 (germline): SGHDT, YYEEEE. The CDR3 nucleotides are TGTGCCAGCAGCACCGGGACAGGCTCTGGAAACACCATATATTTT. Its translation is CASSTGTGSGNTIYF.

V usage is TRBV5-1 and J usage is TRBJ1-1; a weak D match, TRBD1 (6 bases). The CDR3 spans 14 residues. V dropped 2 bases and J dropped 5 bases, with 13 bases sitting between them. The germline V gene encodes CDR1 SGHRS and CDR2 YFSETQ. CDR3 in amino acids: CASSFFRGGTEAFF. CDR3 coding DNA: TGCGCCAGCAGCTTTTTCAGGGGAGGGACTGAAGCTTTCTTT.

This sequence joins TRBV15 and TRBJ1-5; 8 bases are a match to TRBD1. Looked up from germline, CDR1 is LNHNV and CDR2 is YYDKDF (reference sequence). Trimming at V came to 4 bases and at J to 4 bases, leaving 6 bases not matched to a gene. The CDR3 runs 15 residues. The CDR3 here is CATSTDTGGNQPQHF. For the CDR3, the DNA is TGTGCCACCAGCACGGATACAGGGGGAAATCAGCCCCAGCATTTT. Based on the CDR3 plus reference TRBV15 and TRBJ1-5, the full variable domain is DAMVIQNPRYQVTQFGKPVTLSCSQTLNHNVMYWYQQKSSQAPKLLFHYYDKDFNNEADTPDNFQSRRPNTSFCFLDIRSPGLGDTAMYLCATSTDTGGNQPQHFGDGTRLSIL.